This T cell receptor beta chain comes out of a study of cytomegalovirus exposure and HLA in healthy donors. Study conclusions and caveats: For most TCR beta V segments, an earlier analysis put the productive rate at about 87% or about 30% of the time.

PCR amplification relied on 60 Vbeta primers (plus 13 Jbeta primers). Measured with immunoSEQ multiplex PCR; TCRdb has only the in-frame clones, and not every one. The table shows 200,000 to 250,000 clones, with 77% occurring only once. This clone was seen only once. Its matching antigen is unknown. This CDR3 spans 15 amino acids. The germline CDR1 and CDR2 sequences are SGDLS and YYNGEE. Trimming pared 3 bases from V and 0 bases from J, leaving 11 bases between. This chain uses TRBV9 with TRBJ2-3, with a tentative D call TRBD1 (5 bases). Sample: PBMCs. The TCR was taken from a woman aged 55-69 years in good health and CMV-seropositive. The CDR3, as DNA: TGTGCCAGCAGCGCACAGGCTACTAGCACAGATACGCAGTATTTT. Translating gives CASSAQATSTDTQYF.